This T cell receptor (beta chain) appears in the sequencing data of a study of T cell clonality in common variable immunodeficiency (dated by TCRdb to about 2015). Overall study results and their limits: Compared with healthy controls, CVID subjects showed increased TCRbeta clonality (t-test p = 0.018), a feature most characteristic of about a third of subjects. Although equal DNA input was used, an average of about 85,000 unique sequences per sample was obtained for controls, compared with 30,000 to 35,000 for CVID samples. Reportedly, TCRbeta sequences from CVID had fewer deletions and N-nucleotide insertions, and highly modified clones with 13 or more V deletions were absent from CVID. CVID subjects shared fewer TCRbeta clones with each other than healthy controls did (p < 0.0001). Patient heterogeneity within the CVID cohort put limits on correlating repertoire features with clinical complications. The authors noted that sequencing repertoires of T cell subpopulations would be needed to clarify what caused the increased clonality in CVID.

CVID was diagnosed by standard criteria: serum IgG, IgA and/or IgM reduced below normal range, plus specific antibody deficiency. The CVID group comprised some 43 subjects, approximately 15 female and roughly 29 male, aged roughly 9 to 65 years with a mean age of roughly 36. Both CVID patients and healthy controls were predominantly of Caucasian heritage. All CVID subjects had received replacement immunoglobulin therapy for at least one year at the time of study participation. At blood collection, none of the CVID subjects was ill or on immunomodulatory or immunosuppressive medication. From each donor, about 4.5 to 8.5 ml of heparinized peripheral whole blood was collected. Genomic DNA from adults with common variable immune deficiency (CVID) and from healthy adult controls was used for sequencing of TCRbeta CDR3 repertoires. To isolate peripheral blood mononuclear cells, diluted blood was subjected to density centrifugation over Hypaque 1077 or Ficoll-Paque. Genomic DNA was obtained from unsorted mononuclear cells through either Qiagen column purification or a centrifugation-based method.

Worth noting for this clone: Its specific antigen is unknown. From the germline J gene comes the end of the CDR3, since the read stops 3 residues before it.

For CDR1 and CDR2, the germline V gene lists MNHNS and SASEGT. Unmatched junction bases come to 6, with V trimmed by 3 bases and J by 1 base. The cysteine opens and the phenylalanine closes a CDR3 of 15 amino acids. The DNA has 36 bases, all within the CDR3, and is read from base 1. CVID samples and control samples contributed equivalent amounts of genomic DNA as sequencing input. For every sample, a 60 bp segment covering the rearranged TCRbeta CDR3 region was amplified and then sequenced. The immunoSEQ assay, a bias-corrected multiplex PCR combined with high-throughput sequencing, was used to amplify TCRbeta. From the authors' description of their analysis: Every unique nucleotide sequence was considered a clone and was annotated with V, D and J genes, copy number and frequency. Sequences were labeled productive if in frame, and non-productive if out of frame or containing stop codons. Clonality was calculated from Shannon's entropy as previously described. Mean CDR3 Kyte-Doolittle hydropathy was derived from the predicted amino acid sequences of productive clones. Scaled V gene usage was hierarchically clustered using Manhattan distance and complete linkage with the R hclust function. Sharing of clones by CDR3 amino acid sequence was evaluated through resampling of 12 repertoires per group over 100 rounds. The repertoires were searched for 65 to 80 published EBV-specific and fewer than 250 published CMV-specific TCRbeta sequences. A couple of CVID samples that yielded fewer than 10,000 sequences were excluded from the analysis, so approximately 40 CVID repertoires were retained. TCRdb retrieved this table from immuneACCESS and kept in-frame rearrangements only. Not all clones are present; in checked studies, unresolved V genes account for under half, and no reason is known for the remainder. V and J calls and clone size are those listed in that table; D and trimming were worked out from the DNA. For this sample the table reports about 18,000 clones, with no clone seen just once. More than 2.5% of the sample belongs to the ten largest clones.

The sequenced sample was peripheral blood mononuclear cells. The chain links TRBV6-1 with TRBJ2-7, and TRBD1 matches 7 of the central bases. This TCR was sampled from a human donor with common variable immunodeficiency. The sequenced part of the CDR3 DNA is TGTGCCAGCAGTGACAGGGGCAGGGGGTCCTACGAG. Its protein product is CASSDRGRGSYE. The whole CDR3 sequence reads CASSDRGRGSYEQYF.